This record looks at one TCR beta chain sequence and its context. The CDR3 is made up of 13 amino acids. Per the germline V gene, CDR1 is MGHDK and CDR2 is SYGVNS. The V end was cut by 7 bases, the J end by 1 base, with 11 bases between. Repertoires were generated with immunoSEQ multiplex PCR, while TCRdb's copy carries only in-frame clones and drops some. Altogether fewer than 250,000 clones are present, 75% to 90% being singletons, with the ten largest covering about 3.5%. The entry originates in a study of blood T cell repertoires in COVID-19. The sample consisted of PBMCs or T cells enriched from blood (not recorded which). The chain has TRBV25-1 and TRBJ2-7; the D gene is possibly TRBD1 (5 bases). The sequence was collected from a woman in her twenties or thirties who had been exposed to COVID-19. This CDR3 reads CASTSDRSYEQYF. CDR3 sequence (DNA): TGTGCCAGCACCAGTGACAGATCCTACGAGCAGTACTTC.